These 29 T cell receptor beta chains came from one sample sequenced in a study of T cells after yellow fever vaccination. TCRdb re-called the 5' RACE reads through MiXCR, storing one row per CDR3 protein. The sample holds some 29,000 distinct CDR3 sequences, more than 5% seen once. The material sequenced was CD8+ T cells sorted from PBMCs, taken 10 days after the yellow fever booster vaccination. The source is a man aged 25-40 years who received the YFV17D yellow fever vaccine.

This clonotype came up many times. V usage is TRBV12-3 or TRBV12-4 and J usage is TRBJ2-1, with 7 bases identical to TRBD2. The CDR3 loop spans 15 amino acids. V trimming: 2 bases; J trimming: 8 bases; junction bases outside the gene matches: 9. The CDR3 DNA follows: TGTGCCAGCAGTTTAAGCGGGGCCGTTATTGATGAGCAGTTCTTC. It codes for CASSLSGAVIDEQFF.

This clonotype was observed at least ten times. CDR3: CASSQAGSTDTQYF. As DNA, the CDR3 is TGTGCCAGCAGCCAAGCGGGCAGCACAGATACGCAGTATTTT. This chain uses TRBV14 with TRBJ2-3; D unresolved. This CDR3 comprises 14 residues. Trimming removed 1 base from V and 0 bases from J, with 5 bases in between. The germline CDR1 and CDR2 sequences are SGHDN and FVKESK.

The sample holds many counts of this clonotype. This chain uses TRBV7-6 with TRBJ2-2; 8 bases are a match to TRBD2. J gave up 7 bases and V 4 bases, and 14 bases lay outside the gene matches. Germline V gives CDR1 SGHVS, CDR2 FNYEAQ. This CDR3 contains 17 residues. The CDR3 reads CASSSTRLAGRGGELFF. CDR3 DNA sequence: TGTGCCAGCAGCTCTACCCGCTTAGCGGGAAGAGGCGGGGAGCTGTTTTTT.

In its sample, this clonotype was seen many times. This rearrangement joins TRBV7-2 to TRBJ2-7; no reliable D call. The V end was cut by 2 bases, the J end by 2 bases, with 10 bases between. The germline gives CDR1 SGHTA, CDR2 FQGNSA. The length of the CDR3 is 14 residues. CDR3 sequence (DNA): TGTGCCAGCAGCTTAAGGAGCAATCCCTACGAGCAGTACTTC. It translates to CASSLRSNPYEQYF.

The table lists this clonotype with many counts. V and J are TRBV4-1 and TRBJ2-7, with 11 nucleotides matching TRBD1. The V and J ends lost 4 bases and 6 bases, in that order; junction bases with no gene match: 8. Looked up from germline, CDR1 is MGHRA and CDR2 is YSYEKL. The CDR3 is 15 residues long. The CDR3 is CASSLFGQGAGEQYF. CDR3 nucleotides: TGCGCCAGCAGCCTCTTCGGACAGGGGGCGGGCGAGCAGTACTTC.

This clonotype was seen many times. The chain combines TRBV12-3 or TRBV12-4 with TRBJ2-3; D ambiguous. Between the trimmed V and J ends, which lost 0 bases and 4 bases, there was a span of 8 bases. CDR3 length equals 14 residues. CDR3 nucleotides: TGTGCCAGCAGTTTAGCGTTGCTTGCAGATACGCAGTATTTT. Its translation is CASSLALLADTQYF.

Ten or more counts support this clonotype. V usage is TRBV6-6 and J usage is TRBJ2-1, with a possible D match to TRBD1 (5 bases). The V and J ends lost 7 bases and 15 bases respectively, with 13 bases between them. CDR1 is MNHNY and CDR2 is SVGAGI in the germline V gene (reference sequence). CDR3 length: 10 residues. The CDR3 nucleotides are TGTGCCAGCACAGGGTTGGAACCGTTCTTC. Its translation: CASTGLEPFF.

In regard to this clonotype: A read error is possible here, since a much larger clone lies one base away. The chain recombines TRBV5-1 with TRBJ2-7; D uncertain. The germline gives CDR1 SGHRS, CDR2 YFSETQ. This CDR3 spans 14 amino acids. V was shortened by 0 bases and J by 4 bases, with 11 bases between the two germline ends. CDR3 bases: TGCGCCAGCAGCTTGGAGGCGCCCGATTACGAGCAGTACTTC. It is translated as CASSLEAPDYEQYF. Together with reference TRBV5-1 and TRBJ2-7, the CDR3 gives the full variable domain: KAGVTQTPRYLIKTRGQQVTLSCSPISGHRSVSWYQQTPGQGLQFLFEYFSETQRNKGNFPGRFSGRQFSNSRSEMNVSTLELGDSALYLCASSLEAPDYEQYFGPGTRLTVT.

This clonotype was seen ten or more times. This chain joins TRBV5-4 and TRBJ2-7, with TRBD2 identical over 7 bases. The CDR3 length is 13 residues. Germline CDR1 and CDR2: SGHNT and YYREEE (reference sequence). The trim removed 5 bases at V and 2 bases at J, leaving 4 bases unmatched. CDR3 loop: CASRAAGTYEQYF. CDR3 in DNA: TGTGCCAGCAGGGCAGCGGGAACCTACGAGCAGTACTTC.

This clonotype was seen ten or more times. The rearrangement uses TRBV18 and TRBJ1-1, with unresolved D. V was trimmed by 0 bases and J by 6 bases, leaving 5 bases between them. This CDR3 is 12 amino acids long. Per the germline V gene, CDR1 is KGHSH and CDR2 is LQKENI. CDR3 bases: TGTGCCAGCTCACCACCAGGGTCTGAAGCTTTCTTT. This codes for CASSPPGSEAFF.

The table lists this clonotype with many counts. This chain links TRBV6-4 with TRBJ2-4; D may be TRBD2 (6 bases). The germline V gene encodes CDR1 MRHNA and CDR2 SNTAGT. V was trimmed by 6 bases and J by 0 bases, leaving 15 bases between them. CDR3 size: 16 residues. The CDR3 DNA reads TGTGCCAGCAGCCCCGGGGGTTTTGTAGCCAAAAACATTCAGTACTTC. Translated: CASSPGGFVAKNIQYF.

This clonotype was counted many times. CDR3 in DNA: TGTGCCAGCAGCCAAGAGTTAGCGGCTTCCTACAATGAGCAGTTCTTC. Translation: CASSQELAASYNEQFF. The chain links TRBV4-2 to TRBJ2-1; TRBD2 is a possible D gene (6 bases). Between the trimmed V and J ends, which lost 0 bases and 1 base, there was a span of 10 bases. The CDR3 sequence is 16 residues long. Germline CDR1 is LGHNA and CDR2 is YNFKEQ.

This clonotype has ten or more counts. J is TRBJ1-1 and V is TRBV5-1; tentatively, D is TRBD1 (6 bases). Germline CDR1 and CDR2: SGHRS and YFSETQ. This CDR3 has 14 residues. The germline V and J ends were trimmed by 0 bases and 3 bases, with 9 bases remaining between them. CDR3 sequence (DNA): TGCGCCAGCAGCTTGGTAGGGGGGGACACTGAAGCTTTCTTT. Amino acids: CASSLVGGDTEAFF.

In this sample, this clonotype is large. J is TRBJ1-2 and V is TRBV7-9; D call uncertain. CDR1 is SEHNR, CDR2 FQNEAQ, per germline (reference sequence). Trimming stripped 3 bases from V and 5 bases from J, with 10 bases between. This CDR3 has 13 amino acids. CDR3 loop: CASSFGRDYGYTF. The CDR3 nucleotides are TGTGCCAGCAGCTTCGGACGGGATTATGGCTACACCTTC.

This clonotype was observed many times. The DNA of the CDR3 is TGTGCCAGTGGGACAGGGCTGGATGAGCAGTTCTTC. This encodes CASGTGLDEQFF. This rearrangement joins TRBV19 to TRBJ2-1; 9 bases align to TRBD1. The germline gives CDR1 LNHDA, CDR2 SQIVND (reference sequence). Germline trimming cut 8 bases from V and 8 bases from J; bases unmatched to any gene: 4. The CDR3 is made up of 12 amino acids.

Many counts were recorded for this clonotype. This chain uses TRBV5-6 with TRBJ2-1, with TRBD1 as a possible D gene (5 bases). V lost 2 bases, J lost 11 bases, and 23 bases lay in between. The CDR3 runs 16 residues. Germline lookup yields CDR1 SGHDT and CDR2 YYEEEE. This CDR3 reads CASSLSQGQALEKQFF. The CDR3 nucleotides read TGTGCCAGCAGCTTATCCCAAGGACAAGCCTTAGAGAAGCAGTTCTTC.

Many counts were recorded for this clonotype. The DNA of the CDR3 is TGTGCCAGCAGCCCGCAAGAATACATCGGAGAGACCCAGTACTTC. It codes for CASSPQEYIGETQYF. The chain recombines TRBV7-2 with TRBJ2-5, with D uncertain. The length of the CDR3 is 15 residues. Between the trimmed V and J ends, which lost 5 bases and 4 bases, there was a span of 17 bases. The germline CDR1 and CDR2 sequences are SGHTA and FQGNSA.

In its sample, this clonotype was seen a few times. The rearrangement links TRBV7-6 to TRBJ2-1, with 10 nucleotides matching TRBD2. The CDR3 is made up of 13 amino acids. The V gene end was trimmed by 7 bases and the J gene end by 9 bases; junction bases not matched to a gene: 6. Germline lookup yields CDR1 SGHVS and CDR2 FNYEAQ. The CDR3 reads CASNPSGSGEQFF. The CDR3 bases are TGTGCCAGCAACCCTAGCGGGAGCGGTGAGCAGTTCTTC.

This clonotype was seen many times. J is TRBJ1-2 and V is TRBV18, with D maybe TRBD1 (6 bases). CDR3 length: 16 residues. The germline V and J ends were trimmed by 5 bases and 4 bases, with 20 bases remaining between them. CDR1 is KGHSH, CDR2 LQKENI, per germline. This chain's CDR3 is CASSSLDRLTLYGYTF. DNA for the CDR3: TGTGCCAGCTCATCCTTGGACAGACTAACGCTCTATGGCTACACCTTC.

This chain uses TRBV29-1 with TRBJ2-7; the D gene is possibly TRBD2 (5 bases). This CDR3 is built from 14 residues. Germline assignment: CDR1 SQVTM and CDR2 ANQGSEA. V was shortened by 1 base and J by 4 bases, with 14 bases between the two germline ends. The CDR3 loop is CSVEVAEGTYEQYF. The CDR3 bases are TGCAGCGTTGAAGTAGCTGAGGGAACGTACGAGCAGTACTTC.

The table lists this clonotype with many counts. The CDR3 loop is CASSWNREAGELFF. For the CDR3, the DNA is TGCGCCAGCAGCTGGAACAGGGAGGCCGGGGAGCTGTTTTTT. The chain carries TRBV5-1 and TRBJ2-2; D is possibly TRBD1 or TRBD2 (6 bases each). CDR1 is SGHRS and CDR2 is YFSETQ in the germline V gene. The CDR3 sequence is 14 residues long. The ends were cut back, 3 bases at V and 6 bases at J, with 12 bases in the middle. Variable domain in full (rest from reference TRBV5-1 and TRBJ2-2): KAGVTQTPRYLIKTRGQQVTLSCSPISGHRSVSWYQQTPGQGLQFLFEYFSETQRNKGNFPGRFSGRQFSNSRSEMNVSTLELGDSALYLCASSWNREAGELFFGEGSRLTVL.

The sample holds many counts of this clonotype. The rearrangement joins TRBV29-1 to TRBJ2-5; 11 bases are a match to TRBD2. This CDR3 has 16 residues. The ends lost 5 bases at V and 1 base at J; junction bases unmatched: 9. Germline V lookup: CDR1 SQVTM, CDR2 ANQGSEA. The chain's CDR3 is CSVPATSGVRQETQYF. The DNA for the CDR3 is TGCAGCGTTCCTGCGACTAGCGGGGTCCGCCAAGAGACCCAGTACTTC.

This clonotype was recorded many times. The rearrangement links TRBV12-3 or TRBV12-4 to TRBJ2-2; D possibly corresponds to TRBD2 (6 bases). CDR3 length: 14 amino acids. Between the trimmed V and J ends, which lost 4 bases and 5 bases, there was a span of 11 bases. The CDR3 nucleotides read TGTGCCAGCAGTTCGACTAGTAGGACCGGGGAGCTGTTTTTT. Translation gives CASSSTSRTGELFF.

This clonotype was found many times. This CDR3 is CASSLRTAGGTEAFF. CDR3 sequence (DNA): TGCGCCAGCAGCTTACGTACAGCCGGGGGCACTGAAGCTTTCTTT. The V call is TRBV5-1, the J call TRBJ1-1; D is possibly TRBD1 (5 bases). CDR3 size: 15 residues. Germline V gene sequence: CDR1 SGHRS, CDR2 YFSETQ. V gave up 2 bases and J gave up 4 bases, with 15 bases separating them.

This clonotype was counted at least ten times. The chain combines TRBV9 with TRBJ2-3, with 11 bases that match TRBD2. CDR3 size: 17 residues. The V gene's germline CDR1 is SGDLS and CDR2 YYNGEE. With 9 bases clipped from V and 7 bases from J, the junction kept 19 bases outside the gene matches. Here the CDR3 reads CATPPVTLAGVLNTQYF. The CDR3 DNA follows: TGTGCCACCCCCCCCGTCACACTAGCGGGAGTGTTGAATACGCAGTATTTT.

Many counts were recorded for this clonotype. V gene TRBV7-2 combines with J gene TRBJ2-3, with D perhaps matching TRBD2 (5 bases). Trimming removed 1 base at V and 2 bases at J, with 13 bases between. Looked up from germline, CDR1 is SGHTA and CDR2 is FQGNSA. The CDR3 loop spans 16 amino acids. This chain's CDR3 is CASSLGWRADTDTQYF. In DNA form, the CDR3 reads TGTGCCAGCAGCTTAGGATGGCGAGCGGACACAGATACGCAGTATTTT.

This chain joins TRBV4-2 and TRBJ2-3; 8 nucleotides agree with TRBD2. There are 16 residues in the CDR3. With V trimmed by 4 bases and J by 0 bases, 6 bases remained unmatched. CDR1 LGHNA and CDR2 YNFKEQ come from the germline V gene. For the CDR3, the DNA is TGTGCCAGCAGCCCCGGGCCTAGCGGGAGCACAGATACGCAGTATTTT. Protein sequence: CASSPGPSGSTDTQYF.

The chain couples TRBV19 to TRBJ2-7, with 8 positions matching TRBD2. The J segment lost 2 bases and the V segment lost 10 bases, leaving 10 bases of the junction unmatched. The V gene's germline CDR1 is LNHDA and CDR2 SQIVND (reference sequence). This CDR3 spans 14 amino acids. CDR3 nucleotides: TGTGCCACCGGGGTGACTAGCGTTCCCTACGAGCAGTACTTC. Protein sequence: CATGVTSVPYEQYF.

This clonotype was counted many times. This chain links TRBV12-3 or TRBV12-4 with TRBJ2-3; perhaps TRBD2 as D (5 bases). With 10 bases removed from V and 1 base from J, the gap between germline ends came to 15 bases. This CDR3 has 14 amino acids. As DNA, the CDR3 is TGTGCCATCAATTGGGAGAGAGGCACAGATACGCAGTATTTT. Translated, it gives CAINWERGTDTQYF.